The 29 T cell receptor beta chains given below trace back to one sample, sequenced in a study of blood T cell repertoires in COVID-19. Generated by immunoSEQ multiplex PCR, the TCRdb table keeps only in-frame clones and is missing some. The profile shows fewer than 200,000 clones, about 84% of them singletons. Source material: PBMCs or T cells enriched from blood (not recorded which). These receptors all come from a man in his fifties or sixties who had recovered from COVID-19.

This clone was counted between two and nine times. The rearrangement links TRBV4-1 to TRBJ1-1; no definite D call. The ends were cut back, 0 bases at V and 3 bases at J, with 8 bases in the middle. The CDR3 is 14 residues long. Germline CDR1 is MGHRA and CDR2 is YSYEKL. The CDR3 DNA sequence: TGCGCCAGCAGCCAAGATGTCCGCGACACTGAAGCTTTCTTT. Protein product: CASSQDVRDTEAFF.

V and J are TRBV29-1 and TRBJ1-1; no definite D call. CDR1 SQVTM and CDR2 ANQGSEA come from the germline V gene. The CDR3 extends over 8 amino acids. CDR3 protein: CSPVEAFF. CDR3 DNA: TGCAGTCCAGTTGAAGCTTTCTTT.

This chain links TRBV19 with TRBJ1-1; no clear D gene. Trimming pared 4 bases from V and 2 bases from J, leaving 17 bases between. Germline values: CDR1 LNHDA, CDR2 SQIVND (reference sequence). The CDR3 is 16 amino acids. CDR3 region: CASSTRRQVQNTEAFF. For the CDR3, the DNA is TGTGCCAGTAGTACACGCCGGCAGGTTCAAAACACTGAAGCTTTCTTT.

J is TRBJ1-2 and V is TRBV5-1, with 7 bases matching TRBD1. Germline values: CDR1 SGHRS, CDR2 YFSETQ. The CDR3 sequence is 15 residues long. Trimming took 0 bases from V and 3 from J; bases not matched to a gene: 5. The CDR3 coding sequence is TGCGCCAGCAGCTTGGCCAGTCAGGGGGACTATGGCTACACCTTC. Its translation is CASSLASQGDYGYTF.

This clone was counted a few times. The genes are TRBV7-9 and TRBJ2-7; perhaps TRBD2 as D (6 bases). The CDR3 runs to 16 residues. V dropped 5 bases and J dropped 0 bases, with 17 bases sitting between them. Germline V lookup: CDR1 SEHNR, CDR2 FQNEAQ (reference sequence). CDR3 bases: TGTGCCAGCAGCGATGCCGGGAGATCGAGCTCCTACGAGCAGTACTTC. Translating it yields CASSDAGRSSSYEQYF.

V and J are TRBV7-2 and TRBJ2-4; tentative D call: TRBD2 (7 bases). The CDR3 runs to 15 residues. V gave up 5 bases and J gave up 5 bases, with 16 bases separating them. CDR1 SGHTA and CDR2 FQGNSA come from the germline V gene. CDR3 nucleotide sequence: TGTGCCAGCAGCCCGGGGGGCCCAGGCCAAAACATTCAGTACTTC. Amino acid sequence: CASSPGGPGQNIQYF.

CDR3 protein: CASRDRPYEQYF. The CDR3 DNA is TGTGCCAGCAGGGACAGACCCTACGAGCAGTACTTC. This rearrangement joins TRBV2 to TRBJ2-7, with D possibly being TRBD1 (6 bases). Deletions cut 6 bases from V and 2 bases from J, with 8 bases between. Germline V gives CDR1 SNHLY, CDR2 FYNNEI. The CDR3 consists of 12 residues.

The chain employs TRBV7-9 and TRBJ1-2, with 7 bases matching TRBD1. The CDR3 has 13 amino acids. Germline lookup yields CDR1 SEHNR and CDR2 FQNEAQ (reference sequence). V was clipped by 6 bases and J by 5 bases; unmatched bases: 6. CDR3 sequence reads: CASSEDRIYGYTF. In DNA form, the CDR3 reads TGTGCCAGCAGTGAGGACAGGATTTATGGCTACACCTTC.

This clone was seen only once. The V call is TRBV29-1, the J call TRBJ1-5, with D unresolved. Trimming took off 4 bases at V and 4 bases at J, with 14 bases between the two ends. This CDR3 comprises 14 residues. Germline V CDR1 and CDR2: SQVTM, ANQGSEA. CDR3 protein: CSVGEGNGNQPQHF. The CDR3 DNA reads as TGCAGCGTTGGGGAGGGTAATGGAAATCAGCCCCAGCATTTT.

This chain uses TRBV7-6 with TRBJ2-7; 7 nucleotides align to TRBD2. The J segment lost 3 bases and the V segment lost 6 bases, leaving 11 bases of the junction unmatched. The CDR3 has 15 residues. The germline V gene encodes CDR1 SGHVS and CDR2 FNYEAQ. For the CDR3, the DNA is TGTGCCAGCAGAGCGGAGCGGGGCCTTTACTACGAGCAGTACTTC. Translating it yields CASRAERGLYYEQYF.

The chain has TRBV11-2 and TRBJ1-3, with 7 positions matching TRBD1. The germline CDR1 and CDR2 sequences are SGHAT and FQNNGV. V dropped 5 bases and J dropped 4; count of bases not matched to a gene: 8. This CDR3 is 15 amino acids long. The CDR3 nucleotides are TGTGCCAGCAGCCCGCGACAGGGAAGAGGAAACACCATATATTTT. It yields the protein CASSPRQGRGNTIYF.

The chain couples TRBV5-1 to TRBJ2-1, with D unresolved. This CDR3 spans 15 amino acids. Germline CDR1 and CDR2: SGHRS and YFSETQ. Trimming shortened V by 0 bases and J by 9 bases, and 16 bases separated the two germline ends. For the CDR3, the DNA is TGCGCCAGCAGCTTGGGCAAGCTGGTCCCCGGTGAGCAGTTCTTC. It specifies CASSLGKLVPGEQFF.

The chain carries TRBV5-1 and TRBJ2-1, with D possibly being TRBD2 (5 bases). This CDR3 spans 17 amino acids. Germline lookup yields CDR1 SGHRS and CDR2 YFSETQ. Trimming removed 3 bases from V and 0 bases from J, with 16 bases in between. The CDR3 nucleotides read TGCGCCAGCAGCTCCTTAGGGTCGGGGAGCTCCTACAATGAGCAGTTCTTC. Protein product: CASSSLGSGSSYNEQFF.

This chain connects TRBV27 to TRBJ1-2, with 8 positions matching TRBD1. V shed 5 bases, J shed 2 bases, and the junction held 4 bases outside the gene matches. CDR3 length: 14 residues. The germline CDR1 and CDR2 sequences are MNHEY and SMNVEV (reference sequence). CDR3 nucleotide sequence: TGTGCCAGCAGTATACAGGGGGTGAACTATGGCTACACCTTC. Protein product: CASSIQGVNYGYTF.

This clone was picked up one time. This chain joins TRBV7-2 and TRBJ1-2; possible D gene TRBD1, 6 bases. This CDR3 region has 13 residues. The V end was cut by 1 base, the J end by 5 bases, with 8 bases between. Germline CDR1 and CDR2: SGHTA and FQGNSA. CDR3 in DNA: TGTGCCAGCAGCTTAGGACAGGAGTATGGCTACACCTTC. Protein product: CASSLGQEYGYTF. The whole variable domain, remainder taken from reference TRBV7-2 and TRBJ1-2, is GAGVSQSPSNKVTEKGKDVELRCDPISGHTALYWYRQSLGQGLEFLIYFQGNSAPDKSGLPSDRFSAERTGGSVSTLTIQRTQQEDSAVYLCASSLGQEYGYTFGSGTRLTVV.

This chain joins TRBV19 and TRBJ1-2; 10 nucleotides line up with TRBD1. The CDR3 runs to 15 residues. The J segment lost 2 bases and the V segment lost 5 bases, leaving 5 bases of the junction unmatched. Germline V lookup: CDR1 LNHDA, CDR2 SQIVND (reference sequence). This CDR3 is CASSAKDRGNYGYTF. In DNA, the CDR3 is TGTGCCAGTAGTGCTAAGGACAGGGGGAACTATGGCTACACCTTC.

This chain connects TRBV10-3 to TRBJ2-7, with 7 nucleotides matching TRBD2. The germline gives CDR1 ENHRY, CDR2 SYGVKD. V shed 2 bases, J shed 3 bases, and the junction held 4 bases outside the gene matches. CDR3 length: 14 amino acids. DNA of the CDR3: TGTGCCATCAGTGAGCCGGGGGGAGTCTACGAGCAGTACTTC. It is translated as CAISEPGGVYEQYF.

This chain joins TRBV5-6 and TRBJ1-3; a weak D match, TRBD1 (5 bases). V was clipped by 3 bases and J by 0 bases, with 16 bases between them. This CDR3 region has 17 residues. The germline gives CDR1 SGHDT, CDR2 YYEEEE. The CDR3 DNA reads as TGTGCCAGCAGCTCCCTGTCGACAGTCTTCTCTGGAAACACCATATATTTT. The encoded protein is CASSSLSTVFSGNTIYF. The full variable domain, its missing parts supplied by reference TRBV5-6 and TRBJ1-3, is DAGVTQSPTHLIKTRGQQVTLRCSPKSGHDTVSWYQQALGQGPQFIFQYYEEEERQRGNFPDRFSGHQFPNYSSELNVNALLLGDSALYLCASSSLSTVFSGNTIYFGEGSWLTVV.

This chain uses TRBV19 with TRBJ1-3, with a tentative D call TRBD1 (5 bases). Germline assignment: CDR1 LNHDA and CDR2 SQIVND (reference sequence). V lost 9 bases to trimming and J lost 0 bases, with 18 bases between them. The CDR3 runs to 16 residues. The chain's CDR3 is CASHYSGGFSGNTIYF. Written as DNA, the CDR3 is TGTGCCAGCCACTACTCCGGGGGGTTCTCTGGAAACACCATATATTTT. Complete variable domain (other parts from reference TRBV19 and TRBJ1-3): DGGITQSPKYLFRKEGQNVTLSCEQNLNHDAMYWYRQDPGQGLRLIYYSQIVNDFQKGDIAEGYSVSREKKESFPLTVTSAQKNPTAFYLCASHYSGGFSGNTIYFGEGSWLTVV.

This chain uses TRBV28 with TRBJ1-6; 11 nucleotides agree with TRBD1. From germline, CDR1 is MDHEN and CDR2 SYDVKM. The CDR3 covers 16 residues. The V segment lost 6 bases and the J segment 6 bases; nucleotides outside the gene matches: 7. CDR3 amino acids: CASSLRDRGFNSPLHF. CDR3 nucleotides: TGTGCCAGCAGCCTACGGGACAGGGGGTTTAATTCACCCCTCCACTTT.

This clone was observed a few times. V usage is TRBV4-2 and J usage is TRBJ1-4, with 9 positions matching TRBD1. The germline V gene encodes CDR1 LGHNA and CDR2 YNFKEQ. The CDR3 has 16 residues. Trimming took 4 bases from V and 5 from J; bases not matched to a gene: 8. The CDR3 nucleotides are TGTGCCAGCAGCCTAACAACAGGGGGCCAGAATGAAAAACTGTTTTTT. Its translation: CASSLTTGGQNEKLFF.

The sample holds a few counts of this clone. DNA for the CDR3: TGTGCCAGCAGCTCACGCGCGGCTCTGAACCAAGAGACCCAGTACTTC. It codes for CASSSRAALNQETQYF. V usage is TRBV11-1 and J usage is TRBJ2-5; no reliable D call. The CDR3 is 16 residues long. Trimming took 4 bases from V and 0 from J, leaving 15 bases between them. Germline V gene lookup returns CDR1 SGHAT and CDR2 FQDESV (reference sequence). Drawing the rest from reference TRBV11-1 and TRBJ2-5, the complete variable domain is EAEVAQSPRYKITEKSQAVAFWCDPISGHATLYWYRQILGQGPELLVQFQDESVVDDSQLPKDRFSAERLKGVDSTLKIQPAELGDSAMYLCASSSRAALNQETQYFGPGTRLLVL.

CDR3 in DNA: TGCGCCAGCAGCCAAGACCAAGTTCGCAGGATTGAAAAACTGTTTTTT. Translation gives CASSQDQVRRIEKLFF. The V call is TRBV4-1, the J call TRBJ1-4; D gene ambiguous. From germline, CDR1 is MGHRA and CDR2 YSYEKL. This CDR3 is built from 16 residues. V shed 0 bases and J shed 7 bases, with 15 bases lying between them.

CDR3 coding DNA: TGTGCCAGCAGCGTAGCTGCGGGGGGGCGGAATGAGCAGTTCTTC. This codes for CASSVAAGGRNEQFF. The chain carries TRBV9 and TRBJ2-1; TRBD2 agrees at 9 bases. CDR3 length: 15 residues. V lost 0 bases, J lost 7 bases, and 5 bases stayed unmatched. CDR1 and CDR2 (germline): SGDLS, YYNGEE. Filled out from reference TRBV9 and TRBJ2-1, the complete variable domain reads DSGVTQTPKHLITATGQRVTLRCSPRSGDLSVYWYQQSLDQGLQFLIQYYNGEERAKGNILERFSAQQFPDLHSELNLSSLELGDSALYFCASSVAAGGRNEQFFGPGTRLTVL.

The chain joins TRBV4-1 to TRBJ2-7; 9 positions agree with TRBD1. CDR1 is MGHRA, CDR2 YSYEKL, per germline. V dropped 2 bases and J dropped 6; count of bases not matched to a gene: 2. This CDR3 contains 13 residues. In nucleotides, the CDR3 is TGCGCCAGCAGCCAAACAGGGGGCACCGAGCAGTACTTC. Its protein is CASSQTGGTEQYF.

The V and J genes are TRBV19 and TRBJ1-6, with TRBD1 matching over 10 bases. Germline loops: CDR1 LNHDA, CDR2 SQIVND (reference sequence). CDR3 length: 17 residues. With 7 bases clipped from V and 6 bases from J, the junction kept 12 bases outside the gene matches. The DNA of the CDR3 is TGTGCCAGTACGCCGGGACAGGGGTCGTTGCGTAATTCACCCCTCCACTTT. This sequence encodes CASTPGQGSLRNSPLHF.

The J gene is TRBJ1-2, the V gene TRBV4-3, with D tentatively TRBD1 (6 bases). V lost 4 bases and J 4 bases, leaving 13 bases between the germline ends. Per the germline V gene, CDR1 is LGHNA and CDR2 is YSLEER. There are 14 residues in the CDR3. The CDR3 DNA reads TGCGCCAGCAGCCGCCCCGACAGGCTCTATGGCTACACCTTC. This gives the protein CASSRPDRLYGYTF.

The CDR3: CASSLDRYNQPQHF. The CDR3 DNA reads TGTGCCAGTAGTCTTGACAGGTACAATCAGCCCCAGCATTTT. The V gene is TRBV19, the J gene TRBJ1-5; TRBD1 is a possible D gene (6 bases). Trimming took 5 bases from V and 3 from J, leaving 11 bases between them. The CDR3 is 14 residues long. Germline V gives CDR1 LNHDA, CDR2 SQIVND (reference sequence).

The CDR3 loop is CASRRTGTEKLFF. Here the CDR3 DNA reads TGTGCCAGCAGACGGACAGGAACGGAAAAACTGTTTTTT. The J gene is TRBJ1-4, the V gene TRBV6-5; 7 bases line up with TRBD1. In germline, CDR1 is MNHEY, CDR2 SVGAGI. With V trimmed by 6 bases and J by 8 bases, 6 bases remained unmatched. The length of the CDR3 is 13 residues.